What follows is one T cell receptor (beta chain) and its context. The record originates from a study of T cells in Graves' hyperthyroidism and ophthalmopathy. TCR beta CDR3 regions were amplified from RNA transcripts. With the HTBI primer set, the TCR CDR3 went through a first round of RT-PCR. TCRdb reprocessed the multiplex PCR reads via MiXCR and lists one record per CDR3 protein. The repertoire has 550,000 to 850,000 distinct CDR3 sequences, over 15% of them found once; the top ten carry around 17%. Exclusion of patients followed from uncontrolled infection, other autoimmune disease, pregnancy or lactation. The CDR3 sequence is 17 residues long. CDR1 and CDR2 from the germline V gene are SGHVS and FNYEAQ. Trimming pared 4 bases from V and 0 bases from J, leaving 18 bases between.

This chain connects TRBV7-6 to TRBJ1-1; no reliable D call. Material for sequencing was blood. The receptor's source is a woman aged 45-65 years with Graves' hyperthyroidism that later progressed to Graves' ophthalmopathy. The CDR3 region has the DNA TGTGCCAGCAGCTGGAGTACGGTTGCGGGCATGAACACTGAAGCTTTCTTT. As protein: CASSWSTVAGMNTEAFF.